The next 30 T cell receptor beta chains were all read from a single sample in a study of response to subunit inactivated influenza vaccine. TCRdb analysed the RT-PCR reads with MiXCR anew, one entry per CDR3 protein. The profile shows over 800,000 distinct CDR3 sequences, less than 25% of them singletons. This sample comprised PBMCs from blood, obtained roughly 5 days after vaccination. Receptor source: a man aged 50 or older who received an inactivated influenza vaccine.

A few counts support this clonotype. The rearrangement joins TRBV6-2 or TRBV6-3 to TRBJ1-1; D perhaps matches TRBD1 (5 bases). Germline V lookup: CDR1 MNHEY, CDR2 SVGEGT. The CDR3 runs 12 residues. Trimming removed 2 bases at V and 6 bases at J, with 7 bases between. In DNA form, the CDR3 reads TGTGCCAGCAGTTACCCGGGGCCTGAAGCTTTCTTT. Protein sequence: CASSYPGPEAFF.

This rearrangement joins TRBV20-1 to TRBJ2-7; D ambiguous. From germline, CDR1 is DFQATT and CDR2 SNEGSKA (reference sequence). This CDR3 is built from 15 residues. With 6 bases removed from V and 2 bases from J, the gap between germline ends came to 20 bases. CDR3 region: CSAVDPGRPTYEQYF. The CDR3 coding sequence is TGCAGTGCCGTAGATCCTGGGCGCCCTACCTACGAGCAGTACTTC.

This clonotype has a handful of counts. The chain combines TRBV6-1 with TRBJ2-1; 7 bases fit TRBD1. The CDR3 loop spans 15 amino acids. The germline CDR1 and CDR2 sequences are MNHNS and SASEGT. V was clipped by 5 bases and J by 4 bases; unmatched bases: 8. In nucleotides, the CDR3 is TGTGCCAGCAGTCCCGGGACAGCCTTTTACAATGAGCAGTTCTTC. Translated, it gives CASSPGTAFYNEQFF.

The rearrangement links TRBV4-3 to TRBJ1-6; D ambiguous. The germline V gene has CDR1 LGHNA and CDR2 YSLEER. There are 16 residues in the CDR3. V was pared by 1 base and J by 6 bases, with 13 bases between. For the CDR3, the DNA is TGCGCCAGCAGCCAAGTTCTCGGCCCTCCTAATTCACCCCTCCACTTT. Translated, it gives CASSQVLGPPNSPLHF.

This rearrangement joins TRBV13 to TRBJ2-7; TRBD2 matches 12 bases. The V gene's germline CDR1 is PRHDT and CDR2 FYEKMQ (reference sequence). The CDR3 is 15 residues long. The J segment lost 4 bases and the V segment lost 5 bases, leaving 6 bases of the junction unmatched. CDR3 DNA: TGTGCCAGCAGCCCTAGCGGGGGGGCGATGTACGAGCAGTACTTC. Protein: CASSPSGGAMYEQYF.

This clonotype appeared a few times. This chain links TRBV12-3 or TRBV12-4 with TRBJ2-3; a possible D gene is TRBD1 (5 bases). Deletions cut 3 bases from V and 3 bases from J, with 13 bases between. CDR3 size: 15 residues. The CDR3: CASSFYRLKTDTQYF. The CDR3 bases are TGTGCCAGCAGTTTTTACAGGTTGAAGACAGATACGCAGTATTTT.

This clonotype was seen more than once but under ten times. This chain links TRBV20-1 with TRBJ2-3; D gene ambiguous. Trimming cost V 0 bases and J 4 bases, with 14 bases left between them. CDR3 length: 15 residues. In germline, CDR1 is DFQATT, CDR2 SNEGSKA (reference sequence). CDR3 sequence reads: CSARDFWLEADTQYF. Written as DNA, the CDR3 is TGCAGTGCTAGAGATTTCTGGCTTGAGGCAGATACGCAGTATTTT.

This rearrangement joins TRBV28 to TRBJ1-5; D is unresolved. The length of the CDR3 is 15 residues. V lost 3 bases and J 0 bases, leaving 9 bases between the germline ends. Germline values: CDR1 MDHEN, CDR2 SYDVKM. This CDR3 is CASSFRLVSNQPQHF. For the CDR3, the DNA is TGTGCCAGCAGTTTTCGCCTGGTTAGCAATCAGCCCCAGCATTTT.

This clonotype was seen a handful of times. The chain joins TRBV6-5 to TRBJ2-7, with 8 positions matching TRBD1. The CDR3 totals 15 residues. Trimming removed 2 bases from V and 12 bases from J; junction bases left unmatched: 15. Germline V gene lookup returns CDR1 MNHEY and CDR2 SVGAGI. CDR3 in DNA: TGTGCCAGCAGTTACGGGACAGGCCACATGGGCGGGATGTACTTC. Amino acids: CASSYGTGHMGGMYF.

In this sample, this clonotype turned up a few times. This chain uses TRBV4-2 with TRBJ2-5; 9 positions agree with TRBD1. The CDR3 is 16 residues long. Germline CDR1 reads LGHNA; CDR2 reads YNFKEQ. J lost 5 bases, V lost 4 bases, and 11 bases had no gene match. CDR3 coding DNA: TGTGCCAGCAGCCGCATCGACAGGGGGGTTGGCGAGACCCAGTACTTC. Its translation: CASSRIDRGVGETQYF.

The V and J genes are TRBV29-1 and TRBJ2-1, with D tentatively TRBD1 (7 bases). There are 14 residues in the CDR3. V dropped 8 bases and J dropped 6 bases, with 20 bases sitting between them. Germline CDR1 and CDR2: SQVTM and ANQGSEA. CDR3 sequence reads: CSTPTGRIINEQFF. Here the CDR3 DNA reads TGCAGCACCCCGACAGGGAGGATTATCAATGAGCAGTTCTTC.

There are a few counts of this clonotype. V is TRBV12-3 or TRBV12-4 and J is TRBJ2-7, with TRBD2 matching 9 bases. The CDR3 consists of 14 residues. V was clipped by 6 bases and J by 6 bases; unmatched bases: 9. CDR3 DNA: TGTGCCAGCAGCCCTGAAGCGGGGGGATTCGAGCAGTACTTC. This gives the protein CASSPEAGGFEQYF.

This sequence joins TRBV9 and TRBJ1-2, with D uncertain. This CDR3 comprises 15 residues. V was cut by 0 bases and J by 7 bases, with 16 bases left in between. Germline V gives CDR1 SGDLS, CDR2 YYNGEE. The CDR3, as DNA: TGTGCCAGCAGCGTAGGAGGGTCTACCCTCGGTGGCTACACCTTC. Translating it yields CASSVGGSTLGGYTF.

A few counts support this clonotype. The V gene is TRBV20-1, the J gene TRBJ1-1, with D perhaps matching TRBD1 (5 bases). V was cut by 0 bases and J by 4 bases, with 21 bases left in between. The length of the CDR3 is 17 residues. Germline loops: CDR1 DFQATT, CDR2 SNEGSKA (reference sequence). CDR3 region: CSARDRGVYQRGTEAFF. CDR3 coding DNA: TGCAGTGCTAGAGATCGGGGGGTATATCAGAGAGGCACTGAAGCTTTCTTT.

This clonotype was observed a few times. The chain couples TRBV5-1 to TRBJ2-3; D not certain. V was clipped by 1 base and J by 0 bases, with 9 bases between them. The CDR3 is 15 residues long. Germline CDR1 SGHRS, CDR2 YFSETQ. This CDR3 is CASSLISDSTDTQYF. DNA for the CDR3: TGCGCCAGCAGCTTGATCTCGGACAGCACAGATACGCAGTATTTT.

The J gene is TRBJ2-5, the V gene TRBV7-6; D possibly matches TRBD1 or TRBD2 (5 bases each). The germline V and J ends were trimmed by 5 bases and 0 bases, with 16 bases remaining between them. This CDR3 spans 16 amino acids. From germline, CDR1 is SGHVS and CDR2 FNYEAQ. The CDR3 loop reads CASSPFDLGDQETQYF. The CDR3 DNA reads TGTGCCAGCAGCCCATTCGATTTGGGGGACCAAGAGACCCAGTACTTC.

The chain links TRBV5-1 to TRBJ2-1; tentatively, D is TRBD2 (7 bases). Germline loops: CDR1 SGHRS, CDR2 YFSETQ. The V gene lost 7 bases and the J gene lost 6 bases, with 17 bases spanning the gap. The CDR3 extends over 14 amino acids. CDR3 DNA sequence: TGCGCCAGCGGCCGACTCGCGGGGGCCAATGAGCAGTTCTTC. It specifies CASGRLAGANEQFF.

The V gene is TRBV10-2, the J gene TRBJ2-7; D is unclear. This CDR3 has 14 residues. Germline V lookup: CDR1 WSHSY, CDR2 SAAADI. V lost 9 bases to trimming and J lost 3 bases, with 18 bases between them. The DNA for the CDR3 is TGCGCCAGTTGTAGGCTTGACGAGGTCTACGAGCAGTACTTC. This translates into CASCRLDEVYEQYF.

The chain combines TRBV7-9 with TRBJ2-3; D might be TRBD2 (5 bases). CDR1 SEHNR and CDR2 FQNEAQ come from the germline V gene (reference sequence). V gave up 5 bases and J gave up 0 bases, with 18 bases separating them. The CDR3 loop spans 17 amino acids. The CDR3 nucleotides are TGTGCCAGCAGCCCAAAGAGGGAAGCCCGGAGCACAGATACGCAGTATTTT. Protein product: CASSPKREARSTDTQYF.

This chain uses TRBV12-3 or TRBV12-4 with TRBJ2-1; D is unclear. V was pared by 7 bases and J by 8 bases, with 15 bases between. This CDR3 has 13 residues. CDR3 bases: TGTGCCAGCACCACCCGGATTGTACATGAGCAGTTCTTC. Protein product: CASTTRIVHEQFF.

The rearrangement uses TRBV4-3 and TRBJ2-5; maybe TRBD1 (5 bases). This CDR3 contains 15 residues. CDR1 and CDR2 from the germline V gene are LGHNA and YSLEER. The V gene lost 3 bases and the J gene lost 5 bases, with 16 bases spanning the gap. CDR3 nucleotide sequence: TGCGCCAGCAGCCAGAACTCAGGGATGTCGGAGACCCAGTACTTC. This encodes CASSQNSGMSETQYF.

The chain combines TRBV28 with TRBJ1-5; D uncertain. Germline V gene sequence: CDR1 MDHEN, CDR2 SYDVKM. V was pared by 3 bases and J by 5 bases, with 11 bases between. The CDR3 is 14 residues long. The CDR3 coding sequence is TGTGCCAGCAGTTTCCCAAGGCGGGATCAGCCCCAGCATTTT. Protein product: CASSFPRRDQPQHF.

This clonotype has more than one count but fewer than ten. The rearrangement uses TRBV5-1 and TRBJ1-5, with D unclear. The V end lost 5 bases, the J end lost 0 bases, and 6 bases lay between the germline ends. The CDR3 sequence is 13 residues long. CDR1 SGHRS and CDR2 YFSETQ come from the germline V gene. CDR3 protein: CASRFNSNQPQHF. The CDR3 nucleotides read TGCGCCAGCAGATTCAATAGCAATCAGCCCCAGCATTTT.

This clonotype was observed a handful of times. The CDR3 region has the DNA TGTGCCAGCAGTTACCGGATAGAACGGGGCCTGGAGGATACGCAGTATTTT. This codes for CASSYRIERGLEDTQYF. The chain combines TRBV6-5 with TRBJ2-3; either TRBD1 or TRBD2 may supply D (5 bases each). V was cut by 2 bases and J by 6 bases, with 21 bases left in between. CDR3 length equals 17 residues. The germline V gene encodes CDR1 MNHEY and CDR2 SVGAGI.

This clonotype has ten or more counts. The chain employs TRBV7-2 and TRBJ2-1, with D unclear. The CDR3 spans 11 residues. In germline, CDR1 is SGHTA, CDR2 FQGNSA. Trimming removed 5 bases at V and 7 bases at J, with 6 bases between. This CDR3 reads CASSNPNEQFF. DNA of the CDR3: TGTGCCAGCAGCAATCCAAATGAGCAGTTCTTC.

Comments on this clonotype: An end of the junction does not agree with germline; a read error may underlie this. The chain uses TRBV5-1 and TRBJ2-1; D perhaps matches TRBD2 (6 bases). The CDR3 spans 15 residues. The germline V gene encodes CDR1 SGHRS and CDR2 YFSETQ. The CDR3 DNA follows: TGCTCCAGCAGCTTGGCTGGAGGGTCCTACAATGAGCAGTTCTTC. This encodes CSSSLAGGSYNEQFF.

The chain combines TRBV12-3 or TRBV12-4 with TRBJ2-1; 10 nucleotides line up with TRBD2. V trimming: 6 bases; J trimming: 6 bases; junction bases outside the gene matches: 5. The CDR3 totals 14 residues. The CDR3 reads CASRIAGGSNEQFF. The CDR3 nucleotides are TGTGCCAGCAGAATAGCGGGGGGATCCAATGAGCAGTTCTTC.

The chain joins TRBV27 to TRBJ2-7; 9 bases line up with TRBD1. The CDR3 consists of 15 residues. Losses at the gene ends were 5 bases for V and 4 bases for J; bases not matched to a gene: 9. Germline CDR1 and CDR2: MNHEY and SMNVEV (reference sequence). The CDR3 sequence: CASSLSGTGRYEQYF. CDR3 DNA: TGTGCCAGCAGTCTCTCCGGGACAGGGCGTTACGAGCAGTACTTC.

The genes are TRBV7-2 and TRBJ1-1, with D unclear. V lost 6 bases and J lost 1, with 9 bases in between. Germline V gene data show CDR1 as SGHTA and CDR2 as FQGNSA. CDR3 length equals 13 residues. CDR3 in amino acids: CASSSIGNTEAFF. The CDR3, as DNA: TGTGCCAGCAGTTCTATAGGGAACACTGAAGCTTTCTTT.

This clonotype came up a few times. The rearrangement uses TRBV20-1 and TRBJ2-3; a weak D match, TRBD1 (6 bases). Trimming took off 7 bases at V and 2 bases at J, with 10 bases between the two ends. The CDR3 is made up of 12 amino acids. Germline assignment: CDR1 DFQATT and CDR2 SNEGSKA (reference sequence). The DNA of the CDR3 is TGCAGTGTGGACAGATACACAGATACGCAGTATTTT. Protein product: CSVDRYTDTQYF.